This T cell receptor (beta chain) was obtained from a study of beta chain features in type 1 diabetes. Isolated RNA was reverse transcribed in full, so expressed TCRB transcripts were sequenced. Measured with immunoSEQ multiplex PCR; TCRdb has only the in-frame clones, and not every one. The sample includes 300,000 to 450,000 clones, about 20% of them seen just once. V lost 3 bases to trimming and J lost 4 bases, with 12 bases between them. This CDR3 has 15 residues. Germline V gene lookup returns CDR1 SGHTA and CDR2 FQGTGA. V and J are TRBV7-3 and TRBJ2-2; TRBD2 is a possible D gene (6 bases). This sequence originates from a woman aged 18 to 35 in good health. The sequenced sample was naive CD4+ T cells from blood. The CDR3 DNA is TGTGCCAGCAGCTTTGGCGGGGCCGGCACCGGGGAGCTGTTTTTT. Residues: CASSFGGAGTGELFF.